This T cell receptor (beta chain) was captured in a study of naive and memory T cell subsets. This clonotype appeared a few times. Its antigen is unidentified. Findings of the study overall: Especially in CD8 cells, naive repertoires contained a few larger clonotypes, possibly CD45RA-re-expressing memory cells. A clonotype means one alpha or beta sequence, not an alpha/beta pair.

Trimming stripped 3 bases from V and 2 bases from J, with 11 bases between. The CDR3 runs 14 residues. Germline V gene data show CDR1 as MDHEN and CDR2 as SYDVKM. The beta constant-region primer was an equimolar mix of two oligonucleotides covering TRBC1 and TRBC2. Four rounds of PCR amplified the ligated cDNA using nested alpha and beta constant-region primers plus SP2. Each CDR3 protein gets one entry after TCRdb re-called the UMI-ligation and nested PCR reads with MiXCR. The sample has roughly 150,000 distinct CDR3 sequences; about 20% are singletons. This chain uses TRBV28 with TRBJ2-7; D may be TRBD2 (6 bases). The specimen sequenced was naive CD8+ T cells from blood. The clonotype comes from a human donor in good health. This chain's CDR3 is CASSFGGTTYEQYF. CDR3 sequence (DNA): TGTGCCAGCAGTTTCGGCGGGACCACCTACGAGCAGTACTTC.